This T cell receptor (beta chain) emerged from a study of blood T cells in healthy people across ages. General study points: Both naive CD4+ cell counts and diversity were greater in long-lived donors than in aged donors.

CDR1 and CDR2 (germline): DFQATT, SNEGSKA (reference sequence). CDR3 length equals 15 residues. Sample-barcoded 5' priming and a J-beta primer mix drove a second PCR of about 6 to 12 cycles. Every molecule of cDNA carried a tag from a template-switch adaptor with 12 random nucleotides. TCRdb re-derived calls from the 5' RACE reads in MiXCR, one entry per CDR3 protein. Among about 1,400,000 distinct CDR3 sequences listed, about 40% were seen once. A remark on this clonotype: Its specificity is unknown.

The rearrangement uses TRBV20-1 and TRBJ2-5; D perhaps matches TRBD2 (5 bases). The assigned J gene may be wrong: the sequence end matches TRBJ2-7 better. This receptor was obtained from a woman between 18 and 29 years old in good health. The sample taken for sequencing was blood. The CDR3: CSARVVRGEDYEQYF. The CDR3 DNA is TGCAGTGCTAGAGTAGTCCGGGGTGAAGACTACGAGCAGTACTTC.